Sequencing of this T cell receptor (beta chain) was carried out in a study of blood T cell repertoires in COVID-19. Clones were sequenced by immunoSEQ multiplex PCR, and TCRdb holds only the in-frame ones, with some missing. Altogether roughly 190,000 clones are present, 86% being singletons, with the ten largest covering 20% to 25%. The CDR3 sequence is 16 residues long. From germline, CDR1 is LGHNA and CDR2 YNFKEQ. After removal of 1 base from V and 3 bases from J, the junction contained 8 bases not matched to a gene. The chain recombines TRBV4-2 with TRBJ2-7; TRBD2 aligns across 8 bases. The origin of this receptor is a woman aged 40 to 50 in a cohort exposed to, infected with or recovered from COVID-19 (not recorded which). Sequenced sample: PBMCs or T cells enriched from blood (not recorded which). CDR3 sequence (DNA): TGTGCCAGCAGCCAAGCGGGGGGGCTTAGGGACTACGAGCAGTACTTC. Encoded protein: CASSQAGGLRDYEQYF.